Listed here are 25 T cell receptor beta chains from one sample, sequenced in a study of T cell responses to AZD1222 COVID-19 vaccine. This table comes from immunoSEQ multiplex PCR, and its TCRdb copy is limited to in-frame clones, with some not included. The sample includes about 150,000 clones, roughly 90% of them seen just once. Sequences were derived from peripheral blood, sampled 28 days after the second AZD1222 dose. The receptors were sampled from an adult who received the AZD1222 COVID-19 vaccine.

The chain is built from TRBV2 and TRBJ2-7; D uncertain. Germline V gene lookup returns CDR1 SNHLY and CDR2 FYNNEI. The V end was cut by 4 bases, the J end by 5 bases, with 12 bases between. This CDR3 is 13 amino acids long. CDR3 coding DNA: TGTGCCAGCAGTGTTGAGGTAATGAACGAGCAGTACTTC. The encoded protein is CASSVEVMNEQYF.

The chain carries TRBV18 and TRBJ1-1; no firm D call. The CDR3 has 13 amino acids. Between the trimmed V and J ends, which lost 3 bases and 2 bases, there was a span of 7 bases. CDR1 and CDR2 from the germline V gene are KGHSH and LQKENI. The CDR3 spells CASSPLENTEAFF. DNA for the CDR3: TGTGCCAGCTCACCCCTGGAAAACACTGAAGCTTTCTTT. The entire variable domain, with the rest obtained from reference TRBV18 and TRBJ1-1, is as follows: NAGVMQNPRHLVRRRGQEARLRCSPMKGHSHVYWYRQLPEEGLKFMVYLQKENIIDESGMPKERFSAEFPKEGPSILRIQQVVRGDSAAYFCASSPLENTEAFFGQGTRLTVV.

The chain recombines TRBV10-1 with TRBJ2-1, with D perhaps TRBD2 (5 bases). Looked up from germline, CDR1 is WNHNN and CDR2 is SYGVQD (reference sequence). V was trimmed by 3 bases and J by 12 bases, leaving 21 bases between them. The CDR3 spans 15 residues. This CDR3 reads CASSDNDIGRVRQFF. CDR3 in DNA: TGCGCCAGCAGTGATAATGATATAGGGCGGGTGCGGCAGTTCTTC.

The rearrangement links TRBV7-8 to TRBJ1-2; D is perhaps TRBD1 (6 bases). Trimming stripped 5 bases from V and 0 bases from J, with 19 bases between. From germline, CDR1 is SGHVS and CDR2 FQNEAQ. This CDR3 has 17 amino acids. This CDR3 reads CASSHTGGWVANYGYTF. Here the CDR3 DNA reads TGTGCCAGCAGCCACACTGGGGGCTGGGTAGCTAACTATGGCTACACCTTC. Full variable domain (remainder filled in from reference TRBV7-8 and TRBJ1-2): GAGVSQSPRYKVAKRGQDVALRCDPISGHVSLFWYQQALGQGPEFLTYFQNEAQLDKSGLPSDRFFAERPEGSVSTLKIQRTQQEDSAVYLCASSHTGGWVANYGYTFGSGTRLTVV.

This chain joins TRBV5-1 and TRBJ1-2; D not certain. Germline V CDR1 and CDR2: SGHRS, YFSETQ. V lost 4 bases to trimming and J lost 8 bases, with 15 bases between them. The CDR3 length is 13 residues. In nucleotides, the CDR3 is TGCGCCAGCAGCGCGGTTTTGGACCGGGGCTACACCTTC. Protein sequence: CASSAVLDRGYTF.

The chain recombines TRBV28 with TRBJ1-2; 7 bases match TRBD1. This CDR3 is built from 14 residues. V shed 4 bases, J shed 5 bases, and the junction held 7 bases outside the gene matches. Germline CDR1 MDHEN, CDR2 SYDVKM. The CDR3 here is CASSWDRGSYGYTF. CDR3 DNA: TGTGCCAGCAGTTGGGACAGAGGATCTTATGGCTACACCTTC.

A single count supports this clone. The V and J genes are TRBV30 and TRBJ1-2; 9 bases fit TRBD1. Trimming removed 2 bases from V and 7 bases from J; junction bases left unmatched: 11. Germline V gives CDR1 GTSNPN, CDR2 SVGIG (reference sequence). The CDR3 runs 15 residues. CDR3 protein: CAWSLTGQGQIGYTF. The DNA of the CDR3 is TGTGCCTGGAGTCTCACTGGACAGGGGCAAATTGGCTACACCTTC.

The CDR3 region has the DNA TGTGCCAGCAGCGAGACCGGGACAGGGCGCGAGCAGTACTTC. It codes for CASSETGTGREQYF. This rearrangement joins TRBV25-1 to TRBJ2-7; 9 bases fit TRBD1. Looked up from germline, CDR1 is MGHDK and CDR2 is SYGVNS. V lost 6 bases, J lost 6 bases, and 9 bases stayed unmatched. The CDR3 has 14 residues.

The V and J genes are TRBV3-1 (or the pseudogene TRBV3-2) and TRBJ1-2, with TRBD1 matching over 7 bases. CDR1 is LGHDT and CDR2 is YNNKEL in the germline V gene (reference sequence). CDR3 length: 12 amino acids. J was trimmed by 3 bases and V by 10 bases; bases with no gene match: 5. The CDR3, as DNA: TGTGCCACCGGGACAGACTACTATGGCTACACCTTC. Its translation: CATGTDYYGYTF.

The chain recombines TRBV24-1 with TRBJ2-5; D remains ambiguous. Germline V gene lookup returns CDR1 KGHDR and CDR2 SFDVKD. Trimming stripped 5 bases from V and 0 bases from J, with 9 bases between. The CDR3 runs to 14 residues. The chain's CDR3 is CATSGILDQETQYF. The CDR3 DNA sequence: TGTGCCACCAGTGGGATCCTGGACCAAGAGACCCAGTACTTC.

This rearrangement joins TRBV5-4 to TRBJ2-7; TRBD2 matches 9 bases. V lost 0 bases to trimming and J lost 4 bases; unmatched junction nucleotides: 8. This CDR3 has 16 residues. Per germline, CDR1 SGHNT and CDR2 YYREEE (reference sequence). CDR3 sequence: CASSLAASGIGYEQYF. The CDR3 DNA reads TGTGCCAGCAGCTTGGCCGCTAGCGGGATCGGGTACGAGCAGTACTTC.

CDR3 sequence (DNA): TGTGCCAGCAGTTCACACAGCTTACTAGATGAAAAACTGTTTTTT. Protein: CASSSHSLLDEKLFF. The rearrangement uses TRBV28 and TRBJ1-4; no clear D. Germline V gene data show CDR1 as MDHEN and CDR2 as SYDVKM. V was clipped by 4 bases and J by 6 bases, with 15 bases between them. CDR3 length: 15 residues.

The CDR3 protein is CASSSRGGRALEQYF. The CDR3 DNA follows: TGTGCCAGCAGCTCAAGAGGGGGGAGGGCCCTCGAGCAGTACTTC. The chain combines TRBV7-2 with TRBJ2-7; tentative D call: TRBD2 (7 bases). The CDR3 is 15 residues long. Germline lookup yields CDR1 SGHTA and CDR2 FQGNSA. Trimming cost V 4 bases and J 6 bases, with 19 bases left between them.

J is TRBJ1-2 and V is TRBV19, with D possibly TRBD1 on 5 matching bases. V was pared by 3 bases and J by 4 bases, with 21 bases between. The germline gives CDR1 LNHDA, CDR2 SQIVND (reference sequence). CDR3 length: 17 amino acids. CDR3 bases: TGTGCCAGTAGTATCTCAGGTCCCAGGGTTTCGGGCTATGGCTACACCTTC. Its translation is CASSISGPRVSGYGYTF. Full variable domain (rest looked up from reference TRBV19 and TRBJ1-2): DGGITQSPKYLFRKEGQNVTLSCEQNLNHDAMYWYRQDPGQGLRLIYYSQIVNDFQKGDIAEGYSVSREKKESFPLTVTSAQKNPTAFYLCASSISGPRVSGYGYTFGSGTRLTVV.

V is TRBV28 and J is TRBJ1-2, with a weak D call TRBD1 (5 bases). There are 14 residues in the CDR3. Germline CDR1 is MDHEN and CDR2 is SYDVKM. Trimming left V 6 bases short and J 4 bases short, with 15 bases between. As DNA, the CDR3 is TGTGCCAGCAGCCATAGACAGTTGGCCTATGGCTACACCTTC. Its translation is CASSHRQLAYGYTF.

The rearrangement joins TRBV18 to TRBJ2-1; D may match TRBD1 or TRBD2 (5 bases each). The V end lost 8 bases, the J end lost 0 bases, and 14 bases lay between the germline ends. Germline V gene lookup returns CDR1 KGHSH and CDR2 LQKENI. The CDR3 totals 15 residues. The CDR3 bases are TGTGCCAGCCCTTCCCCAGGGAGCTCCTACAATGAGCAGTTCTTC. As protein: CASPSPGSSYNEQFF.

V gene TRBV5-1 combines with J gene TRBJ1-2; D gene unclear. The germline gives CDR1 SGHRS, CDR2 YFSETQ. The ends were cut back, 0 bases at V and 3 bases at J, with 6 bases in the middle. This CDR3 comprises 13 residues. Here the CDR3 reads CASSLGQDYGYTF. CDR3 bases: TGCGCCAGCAGCTTGGGGCAGGACTATGGCTACACCTTC.

The chain links TRBV15 to TRBJ2-5; D is perhaps TRBD1 or TRBD2 (5 bases each). V gave up 0 bases and J gave up 6 bases, with 14 bases separating them. The CDR3 runs 15 residues. Germline CDR1 and CDR2: LNHNV and YYDKDF (reference sequence). CDR3: CATSRDLGTVKTQYF. In DNA, the CDR3 is TGTGCCACCAGCAGAGATTTGGGGACCGTGAAGACCCAGTACTTC.

The chain is built from TRBV7-2 and TRBJ2-5; D unclear. Germline V CDR1 and CDR2: SGHTA, FQGNSA. V lost 2 bases and J 3 bases, leaving 4 bases between the germline ends. The CDR3 runs 12 residues. This chain's CDR3 is CASSLMEETQYF. CDR3 coding DNA: TGTGCCAGCAGCTTAATGGAAGAGACCCAGTACTTC.

The chain has TRBV28 and TRBJ2-6; the D gene is possibly TRBD2 (6 bases). V was clipped by 7 bases and J by 0 bases, with 10 bases between them. CDR1 is MDHEN and CDR2 is SYDVKM in the germline V gene. The CDR3 consists of 15 residues. The CDR3 loop is CASTYGGSGANVLTF. Here the CDR3 DNA reads TGTGCCAGCACTTACGGGGGCTCTGGGGCCAACGTCCTGACTTTC.

V gene TRBV2 combines with J gene TRBJ1-1; TRBD1 might be the D (5 bases). V was shortened by 6 bases and J by 0 bases, with 11 bases between the two germline ends. Germline assignment: CDR1 SNHLY and CDR2 FYNNEI. The CDR3 consists of 14 residues. CDR3 in DNA: TGTGCCAGCAGCCCCAGGGCCCTGAACACTGAAGCTTTCTTT. This gives the protein CASSPRALNTEAFF.

This chain joins TRBV28 and TRBJ2-1; D perhaps matches TRBD1 (5 bases). This CDR3 has 17 amino acids. With 4 bases removed from V and 5 bases from J, the gap between germline ends came to 21 bases. Germline values: CDR1 MDHEN, CDR2 SYDVKM. For the CDR3, the DNA is TGTGCCAGCAGTTCCTGGAACAGGTCCGCAAAAGACAATGAGCAGTTCTTC. Translating gives CASSSWNRSAKDNEQFF.

V is TRBV15 and J is TRBJ2-5; unclear D gene. The CDR3 loop spans 15 amino acids. The V gene lost 0 bases and the J gene lost 0 bases, with 8 bases spanning the gap. Germline assignment: CDR1 LNHNV and CDR2 YYDKDF (reference sequence). DNA of the CDR3: TGTGCCACCAGCAGAGATCACGGAAACCAAGAGACCCAGTACTTC. Translating it yields CATSRDHGNQETQYF.

V is TRBV10-1 and J is TRBJ1-1; D gene ambiguous. Trimming shortened V by 6 bases and J by 1 base, and 9 bases separated the two germline ends. CDR1 WNHNN and CDR2 SYGVQD come from the germline V gene (reference sequence). This CDR3 spans 13 amino acids. This CDR3 reads CASRAGPNTEAFF. CDR3 nucleotide sequence: TGCGCCAGCAGAGCCGGGCCGAACACTGAAGCTTTCTTT.

This sequence joins TRBV7-2 and TRBJ1-2, with a weak D call TRBD1 (6 bases). CDR1 SGHTA and CDR2 FQGNSA come from the germline V gene. The CDR3 covers 18 residues. V was pared by 4 bases and J by 4 bases, with 25 bases between. The CDR3 region has the DNA TGTGCCAGCAGCTCGACCAACCTCCCGGGACACGTCCCCTATGGCTACACCTTC. Its protein product is CASSSTNLPGHVPYGYTF.